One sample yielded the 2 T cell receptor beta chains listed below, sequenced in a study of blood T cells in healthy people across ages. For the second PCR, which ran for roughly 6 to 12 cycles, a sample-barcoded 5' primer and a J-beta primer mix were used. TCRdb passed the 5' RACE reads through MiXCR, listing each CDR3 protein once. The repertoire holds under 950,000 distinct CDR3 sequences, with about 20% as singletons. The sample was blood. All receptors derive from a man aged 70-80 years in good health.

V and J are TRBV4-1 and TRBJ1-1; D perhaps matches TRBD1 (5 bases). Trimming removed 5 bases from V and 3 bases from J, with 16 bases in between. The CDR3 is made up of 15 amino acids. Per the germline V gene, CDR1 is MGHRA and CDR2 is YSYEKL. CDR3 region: CASSKIPDRHTEAFF. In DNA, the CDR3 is TGCGCCAGCAGCAAAATTCCAGACAGACACACTGAAGCTTTCTTT.

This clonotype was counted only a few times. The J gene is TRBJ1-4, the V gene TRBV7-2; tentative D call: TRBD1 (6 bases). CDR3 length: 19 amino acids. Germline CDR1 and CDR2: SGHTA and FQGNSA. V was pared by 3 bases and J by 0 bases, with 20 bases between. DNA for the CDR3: TGTGCCAGCAGCTTGGACAGCGCGCCGATTTATTCAACTAATGAAAAACTGTTTTTT. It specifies CASSLDSAPIYSTNEKLFF.